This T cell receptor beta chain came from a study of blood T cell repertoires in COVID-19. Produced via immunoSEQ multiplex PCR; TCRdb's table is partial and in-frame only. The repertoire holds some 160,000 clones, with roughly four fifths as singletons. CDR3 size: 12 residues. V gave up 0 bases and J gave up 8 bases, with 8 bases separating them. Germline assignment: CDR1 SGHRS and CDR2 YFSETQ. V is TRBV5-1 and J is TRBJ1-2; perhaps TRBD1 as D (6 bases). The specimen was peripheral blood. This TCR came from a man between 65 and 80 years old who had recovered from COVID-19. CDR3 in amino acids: CASSLAGDGYTF. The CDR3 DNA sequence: TGCGCCAGCAGCTTGGCAGGGGACGGCTACACCTTC.